This T cell receptor beta chain was observed in a study of blood T cell repertoires in COVID-19. The protocol was immunoSEQ multiplex PCR, while the TCRdb copy is restricted to in-frame clones and leaves out a portion. This table holds about 380,000 clones, roughly 86% found once. Germline V CDR1 and CDR2: MGHRA, YSYEKL. The CDR3 sequence is 15 residues long. J lost 0 bases, V lost 2 bases, and 1 base had no gene match. The sample was peripheral blood. The chain employs TRBV4-1 and TRBJ2-3; 8 bases match TRBD2. The clonotype originates from a human donor with acute or convalescent COVID-19. The donor label of this sample is uncertain. In DNA form, the CDR3 reads TGCGCCAGCAGCCAAACTAGCGGTAGCACAGATACGCAGTATTTT. This translates into CASSQTSGSTDTQYF.